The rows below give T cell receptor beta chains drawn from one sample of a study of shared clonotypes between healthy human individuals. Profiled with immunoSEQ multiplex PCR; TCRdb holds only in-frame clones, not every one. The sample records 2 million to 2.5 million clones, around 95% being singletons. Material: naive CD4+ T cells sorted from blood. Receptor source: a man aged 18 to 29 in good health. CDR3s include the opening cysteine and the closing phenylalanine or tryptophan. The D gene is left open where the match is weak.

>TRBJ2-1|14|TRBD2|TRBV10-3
TGTGCCATGAACCCGGGACTAGCGGACAATGAGCAGTTCTTC
CAMNPGLADNEQFF
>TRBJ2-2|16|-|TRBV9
TGTGCCAGCAGCGTAGGGGGGCTAGCTGGGACCGGGGAGCTGTTTTTT
CASSVGGLAGTGELFF
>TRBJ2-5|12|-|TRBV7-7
TGTGCTAGCAGCTTAGTTGGTGAGACCCAGTACTTC
CASSLVGETQYF
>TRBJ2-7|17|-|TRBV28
TGTGCCCCGGGAACCAAAACGAAATCGTCTACGGCTTGCGAGCAGTACTTC
CAPGTKTKSSTACEQYF
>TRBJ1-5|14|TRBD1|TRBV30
TGTGCCTGGAGTGTAGGAGGGGGCTCTCAGCCCCAGCATTTT
CAWSVGGGSQPQHF
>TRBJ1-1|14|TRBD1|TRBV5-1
TGCGCCAGCAGCTCTACCGGGACAGGGTTTGAAGCTTTCTTT
CASSSTGTGFEAFF
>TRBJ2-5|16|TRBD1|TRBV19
TGTGCCAGTAGTATAGCCGACAGGGGGCACCAAGAGACCCAGTACTTC
CASSIADRGHQETQYF
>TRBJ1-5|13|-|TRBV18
TGTGCCAGCTCACCCGCAGGCAATCAGCCCCAGCATTTT
CASSPAGNQPQHF
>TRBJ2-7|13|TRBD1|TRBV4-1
TGCGCCAGCAGTCGGGACAGCCTCTACGAGCAGTACTTC
CASSRDSLYEQYF
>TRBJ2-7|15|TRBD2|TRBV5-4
TGTGCCAGCAGCCGCGGACTAGCGGGGACCTACGAGCAGTACTTC
CASSRGLAGTYEQYF
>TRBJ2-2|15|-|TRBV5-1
TGCGCCAGCAGCTTGGCCGTCGAGGGCACCGGGGAGCTGTTTTTT
CASSLAVEGTGELFF
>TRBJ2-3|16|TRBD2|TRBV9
TGTGCCAGCAGCGCCTTTAGCGGGAGAGGGCCAGATACGCAGTATTTT
CASSAFSGRGPDTQYF
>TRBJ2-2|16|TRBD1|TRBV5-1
TGCGCCAGCAGCTCTACCCGACAGGGAAAAACCGGGGAGCTGTTTTTT
CASSSTRQGKTGELFF
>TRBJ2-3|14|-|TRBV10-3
TGTGCCATCAGCGAGCGAGGTCGCACAGATACGCAGTATTTT
CAISERGRTDTQYF
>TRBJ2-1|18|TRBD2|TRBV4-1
TGCGCCAGCAGCCAAGAGATAGCGGGGGCCCCCTCCTACAATGAGCAGTTCTTC
CASSQEIAGAPSYNEQFF
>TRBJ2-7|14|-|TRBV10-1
TGCGCCAGCAGTGAGGCTGGGGCCCGTGGGGAGCAGTACTTC
CASSEAGARGEQYF